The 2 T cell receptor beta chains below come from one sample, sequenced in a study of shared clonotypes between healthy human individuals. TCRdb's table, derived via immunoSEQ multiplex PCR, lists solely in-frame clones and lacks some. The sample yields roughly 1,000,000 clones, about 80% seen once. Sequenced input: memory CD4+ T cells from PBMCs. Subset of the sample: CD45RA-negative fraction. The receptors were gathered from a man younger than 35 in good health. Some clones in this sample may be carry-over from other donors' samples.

The CDR3, as DNA: TGTGCCAGCAGCCCTGACGGATCCTGGCGCGGCGGTGAGCAGTTCTTC. Translated, it gives CASSPDGSWRGGEQFF. This chain uses TRBV5-4 with TRBJ2-1; D gene unclear. Germline V gene sequence: CDR1 SGHNT, CDR2 YYREEE (reference sequence). The V gene lost 4 bases and the J gene lost 9 bases, with 23 bases spanning the gap. The CDR3 covers 16 residues.

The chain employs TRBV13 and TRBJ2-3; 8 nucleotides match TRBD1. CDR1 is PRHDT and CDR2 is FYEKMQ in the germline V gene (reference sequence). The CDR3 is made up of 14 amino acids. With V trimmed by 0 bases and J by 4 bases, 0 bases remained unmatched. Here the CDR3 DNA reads TGTGCCAGCAGCTTAGGACAGGGGGCAGATACGCAGTATTTT. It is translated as CASSLGQGADTQYF.